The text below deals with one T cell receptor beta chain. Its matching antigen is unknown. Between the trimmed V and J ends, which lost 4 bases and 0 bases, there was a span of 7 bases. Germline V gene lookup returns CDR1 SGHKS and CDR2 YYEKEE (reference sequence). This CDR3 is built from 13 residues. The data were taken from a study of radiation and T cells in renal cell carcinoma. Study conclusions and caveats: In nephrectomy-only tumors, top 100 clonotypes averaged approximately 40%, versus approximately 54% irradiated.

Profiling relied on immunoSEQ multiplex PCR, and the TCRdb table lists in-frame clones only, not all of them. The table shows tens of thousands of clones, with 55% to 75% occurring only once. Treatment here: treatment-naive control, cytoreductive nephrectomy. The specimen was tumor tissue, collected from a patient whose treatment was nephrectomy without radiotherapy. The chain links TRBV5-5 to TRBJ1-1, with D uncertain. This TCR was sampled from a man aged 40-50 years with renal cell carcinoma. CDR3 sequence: CASSARLNTEAFF. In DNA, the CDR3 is TGTGCCAGCAGCGCCCGCCTGAACACTGAAGCTTTCTTT.